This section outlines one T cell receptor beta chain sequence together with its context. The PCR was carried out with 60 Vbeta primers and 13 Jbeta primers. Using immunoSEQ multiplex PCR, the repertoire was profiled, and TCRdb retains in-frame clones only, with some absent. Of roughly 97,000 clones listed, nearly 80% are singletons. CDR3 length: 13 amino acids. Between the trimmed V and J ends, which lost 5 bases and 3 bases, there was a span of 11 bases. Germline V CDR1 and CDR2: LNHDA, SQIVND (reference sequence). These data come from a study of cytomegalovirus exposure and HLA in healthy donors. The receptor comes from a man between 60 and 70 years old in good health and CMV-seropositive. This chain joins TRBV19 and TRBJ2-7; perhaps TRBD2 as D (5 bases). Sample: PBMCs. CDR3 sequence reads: CASSRTGIYEQYF. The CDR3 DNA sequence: TGTGCCAGTAGTCGGACGGGGATCTACGAGCAGTACTTC.